This is a list of T cell receptor beta chains from one sample in a study of T cell changes during pregnancy in multiple sclerosis. The protocol was immunoSEQ multiplex PCR, while the TCRdb copy is restricted to in-frame clones and leaves out a portion. The data contain over 55,000 clones, approximately 87% of them seen just once; the ten biggest clones take up less than 6%. What was sequenced was peripheral blood from another person, used as feeder cells. All receptors derive from a human donor whose cells served as feeder cells for cultures in a pregnancy study. The CDR3 runs from the conserved cysteine through the conserved F or W.

>TRBV9|TRBJ1-3|16
CASSPRGQNSGNTIYF
>TRBV4-3|TRBJ1-6|12
CASSPVGGSLHF
>TRBV2|TRBJ2-3|17
CASSERLAEPSTDTQYF
>TRBV12-5|TRBJ2-1|11
CASGIVYEQFF
>TRBV5-1|TRBJ2-5|15
CASSRTSDTQETQYF
>TRBV18|TRBJ1-1|14
CASSPLASNTEAFF
>TRBV6-5|TRBJ2-5|12
CASTETPPTQYF
>TRBV18|TRBJ1-1|16
CASSPQGGPKNTEAFF
>TRBV30|TRBJ1-5|15
CAWERGGSPGQPQHF
>TRBV10-1|TRBJ2-3|13
CASGNPDVDTQYF
>TRBV30|TRBJ1-4|13
CASSRDSSEKLFF
>TRBV13|TRBJ1-1|16
CASSPLIRPGDTEAFF
>TRBV19|TRBJ2-7|14
CASSPVPGYYEQYF
>TRBV28|TRBJ1-2|13
CASLKGPGGGYTF
>TRBV19|TRBJ2-3|14
CASSIGGSTDTQYF
>TRBV4-1|TRBJ1-3|15
CASSQDVVVGNTIYF
>TRBV5-1|TRBJ1-1|13
CASSALQTTEAFF
>TRBV4-2|TRBJ2-1|13
CASSQDPSGAQFF
>TRBV5-1|TRBJ1-6|13
CASREGAQSPLHF
>TRBV19|TRBJ2-1|16
CASSTSGTGEFNEQFF
>TRBV19|TRBJ1-2|18
CASSIEGGVTAWAYGYTF
>TRBV4-3|TRBJ2-7|17
CASSQDKSGGDSYEQYF
>TRBV18|TRBJ2-3|15
CASSPIFDVPDTQYF
>TRBV7-9|TRBJ1-1|12
CASSMLSTEAFF
>TRBV9|TRBJ1-5|14
CASSPDRDNQPQHF
>TRBV6-1|TRBJ1-6|15
CASSDIDRGRSPLHF
>TRBV14|TRBJ2-5|16
CASSPLGLDLSETQYF
>TRBV7-9|TRBJ1-1|13
CASSLEVNTEAFF
>TRBV5-1|TRBJ2-6|17
CASSLAGGYSGANVLTF
>TRBV30|TRBJ2-3|15
CAWRGAGGATDTQYF
>TRBV9|TRBJ2-3|17
CASSLRVGYTSTDTQYF
>TRBV10-3|TRBJ2-7|17
CAISESKRGTGAGRQYF
>TRBV7-2|TRBJ2-5|17
CASSSPIGLADQETQYF
>TRBV19|TRBJ2-3|14
CASSIGTGSDTQYF
>TRBV18|TRBJ2-5|13
CASSPPGGETQYF
>TRBV7-9|TRBJ1-5|12
CASSLSSQPQHF
>TRBV5-1|TRBJ2-1|15
CASSLMGQGSHEQFF
>TRBV18|TRBJ2-2|13
CASSPGTPGELFF
>TRBV6-5|TRBJ2-7|14
CASSWGGANYEQYF